The T cell receptor beta chain described here comes from a study of blood T cell repertoires in COVID-19 (dated by TCRdb to about 2020). Concerning the study at large: The collaborator samples originated in the United States, Italy and Spain and spanned the acute and convalescent phases of COVID-19. The repertoires were released in a freely available public database intended as a resource for research on the immune response to SARS-CoV-2. The samples were drawn from the first 160 participants of the ongoing ImmuneRACE study and from roughly 1,300 subjects provided by 6 global collaborators. The prospective study material was composed of cDNA or gDNA derived from T cells, B-cell-depleted T cells, or PBMCs. Deeply sampled blood TCRbeta repertoires from subjects exposed to, actively infected with, or recovered from COVID-19 were included in the dataset. Nearly every sample came with metadata listing a de-identified subject ID, COVID-19 status, age in years and sex. Where available, HLA class I and class II types were taken from metadata supplied by the sample provider and were not determined by assay-based typing.

The immunoSEQ Assay, a bias-controlled multiplex PCR, was used to amplify TCRbeta CDR3 regions from genomic DNA. On the authors' methods: The number of nucleated cells in each sample was estimated by amplification of reference gene primers within the assay. Sequence reads were collapsed and filtered to measure the absolute abundance of every unique TCRbeta CDR3 rearrangement. For each sample, productive Simpson clonality was calculated as the square root of Simpson's diversity index over productive rearrangements. What TCRdb holds here is the immuneACCESS table cut down to in-frame rearrangements. Part of the clones is not present; checked against another copy, under half of the missing clones reflect an unresolved V gene, and the others are unexplained. D and trimming were read from the DNA, whereas the V and J calls and clone size are those reported in that table. For this sample the table gives approximately 400,000 clones, of which 81% were detected only once. More than 0.85% of the sample is taken by the ten largest.

In regard to this clone: Its target antigen remains unknown. No base quality values were provided; no much bigger clone lies one nucleotide off.

The V end gives up 1 base and the J end 5 bases, leaving 4 bases in the junction not matched to a gene. The CDR3, from cysteine to phenylalanine, totals 14 residues. Only CDR3 DNA is held: 42 bases, read in frame from base 1. CDR1 and CDR2, looked up from the germline V gene (reference sequence), are SGHNT and YYREEE. Overall study results and their limits: The amount of clinical and demographic metadata varied by source and participant and was provided uncurated.

Each collaborating institution followed its own protocols to collect whole blood in K2EDTA tubes. For TCRbeta analysis, collaborators shipped samples in one of three forms: frozen whole blood, isolated PBMCs, or DNA extracted from either of those sample types. What was sequenced was peripheral blood. The V gene is TRBV5-4 and the J gene is TRBJ1-1, and 8 bases in between align with TRBD1. This TCR came from a human donor with acute or convalescent COVID-19. The donor label of this sample is uncertain. The CDR3 sequence is CASSLTGGETEAFF. The nucleotide sequence is given as TGTGCCAGCAGCTTGACAGGGGGTGAGACTGAAGCTTTCTTT.